This T cell receptor beta chain was sequenced during a study of somatic mutations in cytotoxic T cells in rheumatoid arthritis. Trimming removed 0 bases from V and 0 bases from J, with 6 bases in between. CDR3 length: 15 residues. The germline V gene has CDR1 LNHNV and CDR2 YYDKDF (reference sequence). Profiling relied on immunoSEQ multiplex PCR, and the TCRdb table lists in-frame clones only, not all of them. The sample records 25,000 to 35,000 clones, more than 85% being singletons. The sequencing sample was made of CD8+ T cells sorted from blood. This TCR derives from an adult with rheumatoid arthritis. This chain uses TRBV15 with TRBJ1-3; no reliable D call. CDR3 region: CATSRDRGSGNTIYF. In DNA, the CDR3 is TGTGCCACCAGCAGAGATCGGGGCTCTGGAAACACCATATATTTT.